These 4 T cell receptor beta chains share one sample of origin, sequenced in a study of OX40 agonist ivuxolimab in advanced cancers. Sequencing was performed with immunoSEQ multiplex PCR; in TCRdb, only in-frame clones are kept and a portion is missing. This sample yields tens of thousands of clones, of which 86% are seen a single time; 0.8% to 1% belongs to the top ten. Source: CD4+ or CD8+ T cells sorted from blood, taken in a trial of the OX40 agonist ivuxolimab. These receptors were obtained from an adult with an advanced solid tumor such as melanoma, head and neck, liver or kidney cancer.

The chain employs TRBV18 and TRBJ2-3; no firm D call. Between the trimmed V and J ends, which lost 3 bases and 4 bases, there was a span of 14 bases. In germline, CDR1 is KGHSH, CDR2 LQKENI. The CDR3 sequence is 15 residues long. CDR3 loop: CASSPERRLADTQYF. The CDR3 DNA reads TGTGCCAGCTCACCCGAGAGGCGCTTGGCAGATACGCAGTATTTT. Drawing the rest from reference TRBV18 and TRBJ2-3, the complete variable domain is NAGVMQNPRHLVRRRGQEARLRCSPMKGHSHVYWYRQLPEEGLKFMVYLQKENIIDESGMPKERFSAEFPKEGPSILRIQQVVRGDSAAYFCASSPERRLADTQYFGPGTRLTVL.

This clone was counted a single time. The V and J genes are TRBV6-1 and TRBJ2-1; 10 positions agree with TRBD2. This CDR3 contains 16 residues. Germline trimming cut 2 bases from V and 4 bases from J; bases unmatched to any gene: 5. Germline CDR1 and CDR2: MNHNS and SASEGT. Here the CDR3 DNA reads TGTGCCAGCAGTGAAATGAATAGCGGGGGGTACAATGAGCAGTTCTTC. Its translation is CASSEMNSGGYNEQFF.

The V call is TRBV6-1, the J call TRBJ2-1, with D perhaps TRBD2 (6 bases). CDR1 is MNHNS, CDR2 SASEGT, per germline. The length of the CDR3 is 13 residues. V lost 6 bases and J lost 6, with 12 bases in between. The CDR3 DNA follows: TGTGCCAGCAGCCTAGGACTACTCAATGAGCAGTTCTTC. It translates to CASSLGLLNEQFF.

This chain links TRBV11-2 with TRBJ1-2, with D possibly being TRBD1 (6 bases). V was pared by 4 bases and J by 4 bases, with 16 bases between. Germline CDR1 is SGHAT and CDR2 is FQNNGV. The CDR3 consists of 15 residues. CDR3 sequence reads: CASSSQQGRGYGYTF. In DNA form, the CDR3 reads TGTGCCAGCAGCTCACAACAGGGCAGGGGCTATGGCTACACCTTC.